This is a list of T cell receptor beta chains from one sample in a study of long-term antiretroviral therapy in people with HIV. Generated by immunoSEQ multiplex PCR, the TCRdb table keeps only in-frame clones and is missing some. The sample carries 35,000 to 40,000 clones, about four fifths recorded once. Material: unsorted PBMCs, obtained 0.3 years after starting antiretroviral therapy. The receptor set was obtained from a man in his late teens or twenties with HIV. The CDR3 runs from the conserved cysteine through the conserved F or W. The D gene is left open where the match is weak. Size is omitted from some rows. Given values are once, few, many or a class for expanded clones.

TRBJ2-2	-	TRBD2	TRBV7-9	TGTGCCAGCAGCTTACGGCGGGAGGGTCCGACCGGGGAGCTGTTTTTT	CASSLRREGPTGELFF
TRBJ2-7	-	-	TRBV2	TGTGCCAGCAGGGAAGGCTTGGGCGAGCAGTACTTC	CASREGLGEQYF
TRBJ2-1	once	TRBD2	TRBV5-1	TGCGCCAGCAACGCGGGGGGGTTTAGCTCCTACAATGAGCAGTTCTTC	CASNAGGFSSYNEQFF
TRBJ2-3	-	TRBD2	TRBV6-6	TGTGCCAGCAGTTCCTTTAGCGGGGGGTACACAGATACGCAGTATTTT	CASSSFSGGYTDTQYF
TRBJ2-5	-	TRBD2	TRBV9	TGTGCCAGCAGCGGACTAGCGGGGGGCAGGGGAGAGACCCAGTACTTC	CASSGLAGGRGETQYF
TRBJ2-3	-	-	TRBV2	TGTGCCAGCAGTGAAGAAGGGTGGGGGACGTTCTCCGGGGATACGCAGTATTTT	CASSEEGWGTFSGDTQYF
TRBJ1-1	-	-	TRBV5-1	TGCGCCAGCTCGGAAAGCGGGTACACTGAAGCTTTCTTT	CASSESGYTEAFF
TRBJ2-3	-	-	TRBV5-6	TGTGCCAGCACCGACAGCACAGATACGCAGTATTTT	CASTDSTDTQYF
TRBJ1-5	-	-	TRBV5-8	TGTGCCAGCAGCCATAGCTGGCAGACCAATCAGCCCCAGCATTTT	CASSHSWQTNQPQHF
TRBJ2-5	-	-	TRBV30	TGTGCCCGGAACAGGGCGCGCGGAGAGACCCAGTACTTC	CARNRARGETQYF
TRBJ1-1	-	-	TRBV30	TGTGCCGGAGTTCCCCGAACTGAAGCTTTCTTT	CAGVPRTEAFF
TRBJ1-5	-	-	TRBV7-2	TGTGCCAGCAGCTTAGGGTGGGGATTAGATCAGCCCCAGCATTTT	CASSLGWGLDQPQHF
TRBJ1-6	-	TRBD1	TRBV5-8	TGTGCCAGCAGCCAGCAAATAACAGGGGAAGACTCACCCCTCCACTTT	CASSQQITGEDSPLHF
TRBJ2-7	-	TRBD2	TRBV2	TGTGCCAGCAGTATGCTAGCGGGAAGCTCGCACGAGCAGTACTTC	CASSMLAGSSHEQYF
TRBJ2-1	-	TRBD2	TRBV6-5	TGTGCCAGCAGTGCTAGCGGAAGCTCCTACAATGAGCAGTTCTTC	CASSASGSSYNEQFF
TRBJ2-1	-	-	TRBV29-1	TGCAGCGTTCGAAATTGGGGTGAGCAGTTCTTC	CSVRNWGEQFF
TRBJ2-2	-	-	TRBV30	TGTGCCTGGAATCGGGAAGCTCGGACCGGGGAGCTGTTTTTT	CAWNREARTGELFF
TRBJ2-1	-	-	TRBV30	TGTGCCTGGAGTGTGCTGGGGGACAATGAGCAGTTCTTC	CAWSVLGDNEQFF
TRBJ2-7	-	-	TRBV28	TGTGCCAGCTCGGAACGAACCTACGAGCAGTACTTC	CASSERTYEQYF
TRBJ2-2	-	-	TRBV7-9	TGTGCCAGCAGCTTTCTTACCGGGGAGCTGTTTTTT	CASSFLTGELFF
TRBJ2-3	-	-	TRBV7-6	TGTGCCAGCAGCTTTGGTGGGACGGATAGCACAGATACGCAGTATTTT	CASSFGGTDSTDTQYF
TRBJ2-1	-	TRBD1	TRBV14	TGTGCCAGCAGTTACCGGGACAGGGGGAGATTCGGTGAGCAGTTCTTC	CASSYRDRGRFGEQFF
TRBJ1-3	-	TRBD1	TRBV29-1	TGCAGCGTTTCAGGACAGGGTGGCACCATATATTTT	CSVSGQGGTIYF
TRBJ1-4	once	TRBD1	TRBV27	TGTGCCAGCAAATCCTTTGAAGGGGGCCTAACTAATGAAAAACTGTTTTTT	CASKSFEGGLTNEKLFF
TRBJ2-7	-	-	TRBV4-1	TGCGCCAGCAGCCAAGAGGAGGGGGCGGGCTCCTACGAGCAGTACTTC	CASSQEEGAGSYEQYF
TRBJ2-7	-	TRBD2	TRBV4-1	TGCGCCAGCAGCCACGTGGGACTAGCGGCCGAGCAGTACTTC	CASSHVGLAAEQYF